This T cell receptor (beta chain) is from a study of molecular identifiers for immune sequencing clone quantification. Study in general: For replicates, RNA isolated from roughly 20,000 or 100,000 naive CD8 cells was divided into five portions, of which four were sequenced.

Study-level results: Single-cell amounts of spiked Jurkat TCR RNA were reportedly detectable among over 900,000 naive cells.

CDR3 size: 17 residues. CDR1 is SGHAT and CDR2 is FQNNGV in the germline V gene. The ends were cut back, 1 base at V and 2 bases at J, with 15 bases in the middle. Preparation of the bulk TCR libraries relied on previously described methods and listed TCR primers. MiXCR, run by TCRdb on the PCR reads, gives a single entry per CDR3 protein. The table records about 640,000 distinct CDR3 sequences, about 20% of them present only once. This clonotype turned up a few times. Its target is unknown. The rearrangement joins TRBV11-2 to TRBJ1-3, with D possibly TRBD1 on 5 matching bases. This clonotype was sampled from a human donor in good health. Some libraries in this study had Jurkat cell RNA spiked in. Material for sequencing was naive CD8+ T cells from blood, with Jurkat cell RNA spiked in. The subset is: FACS-sorted CD8+CD4-CCR7+CD45RA+ naive T cells. The CDR3 region is CASSLVWFGATGNTIYF. As DNA, the CDR3 is TGTGCCAGCAGCTTAGTGTGGTTTGGGGCGACTGGAAACACCATATATTTT.